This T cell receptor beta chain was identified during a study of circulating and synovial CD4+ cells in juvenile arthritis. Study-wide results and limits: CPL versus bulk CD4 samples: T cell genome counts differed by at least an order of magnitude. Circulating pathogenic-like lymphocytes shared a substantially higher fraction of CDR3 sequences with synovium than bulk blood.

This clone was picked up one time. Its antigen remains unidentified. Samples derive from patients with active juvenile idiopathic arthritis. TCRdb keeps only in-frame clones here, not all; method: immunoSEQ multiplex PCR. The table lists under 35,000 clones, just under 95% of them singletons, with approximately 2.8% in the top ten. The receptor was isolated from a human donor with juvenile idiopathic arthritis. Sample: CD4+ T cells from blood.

CDR3 protein: CAISEPARGHSYEQYF. The CDR3 nucleotides read TGTGCCATCAGTGAGCCCGCGCGGGGCCATTCCTACGAGCAGTACTTC. The chain uses TRBV10-3 and TRBJ2-7, with TRBD2 as a possible D gene (6 bases). The germline CDR1 and CDR2 sequences are ENHRY and SYGVKD. The CDR3 is made up of 16 amino acids. V dropped 2 bases and J dropped 1 base, with 15 bases sitting between them.